This T cell receptor (beta chain) stems from a study of T cell responses to AZD1222 COVID-19 vaccine (dated by TCRdb to the early 2020s). General notes on the study: AZD1222 recipients given second doses at about 4 weeks or at about 12 weeks were pooled, since spike-specific TCR depth and breadth were not found to differ between the two schedules. Trial participants were enrolled by age into subgroups of 18-55, 56-69 and 70-plus years, and roughly 150, 30 and 60 TCR-sequenced participants, respectively, were included in these subgroups. TCR sequencing covered roughly 230 trial participants: 207 given two doses of AZD1222 and about 26 given two doses of MenACWY control vaccine.

The meaning of the sample's time point label: baseline before first vaccination. Samples from vaccinated people were obtained from the UK trials COV001 and COV002, which included a single-blind randomized controlled phase 2/3 trial of AZD1222 (ChAdOx1 nCoV-19) in healthy adults. Trial participant PBMC samples were collected at day 0 and day 28 after the second dose for TCRbeta chain sequencing. V is pared back by 6 bases and J by 9 bases, with 21 bases lying between the germline termini. CDR1 and CDR2 are read off the germline V gene as MNHEY and SVGAGI. The CDR3 numbers 15 residues from cysteine through phenylalanine. CDR3 DNA only is kept here, 45 bases in frame from base 1. Points on this clone: Its antigen remains unidentified. Per-base qualities were not stored, and no clone one base away is much larger.

The CDR3 regions of human TCRbeta chains were subjected to immunosequencing. The source study handled its data this way. TCRs in the repertoires were matched against a reference library of SARS-CoV-2-specific TCRs that had been generated with the MIRA antigen-specificity platform. Breadth was defined as the fraction of unique TCRs that were SARS-CoV-2-associated, and depth was defined as the fraction of total T cells that were SARS-CoV-2-associated. Using the MIRA data, each spike-specific TCR was assigned both to the spike region to which the TCR was reactive and to a CD4 or CD8 class. Log10-transformed breadth and depth values were compared by one-way ANOVA with Sidak's multiple comparisons tests. TCRdb mirrors the immuneACCESS table, restricted to in-frame sequences. Some clones are absent from its copies; in checked studies, under half trace to an unresolved V gene, and the reason for the others is unknown. V and J calls and clone size follow that table, whereas D and trimming were derived from the DNA. The sample table records 130,000 or so clones; about 91% of these occur just once. Under 2% of the sample rests with the top ten.

Overall results and qualifications from the work: In the small 56-69-year group, the increase in depth fell short of significance, most likely because of low power. After two AZD1222 doses, both the breadth and the depth of spike-specific TCRs were significantly higher than at day 0 and than in MenACWY recipients. CD4 TCRs associated with the vaccine covered the entire spike protein, and the dominant responses were in regions 160-218 and 743-854. Most participants were white British and females outnumbered males, and the authors suggested that clonal diversity may have been underestimated. Reportedly, close to half of the unique spike-specific TCRs recognized epitopes lying outside the regions that are mutated in the B.1.351 and B.1.1.7 variants. Conclusions about previously exposed vaccinees are limited because only six or seven AZD1222 recipients were SARS-CoV-2 seropositive at baseline. Because no day 14 peak-response samples were available, repertoires were characterized only after the peak T cell response.

The sample consisted of peripheral blood, taken on day 0 of AZD1222 vaccination. The sequence joins TRBV6-5 to TRBJ2-1, with TRBD2 perhaps the D gene, on 5 matching bases. The clonotype originates from an adult in good health. The CDR3 region reads CASSLDYHQYGEQFF. The nucleotide sequence is given as TGTGCCAGCAGCCTAGACTATCACCAGTATGGTGAGCAGTTCTTC.